These 32 T cell receptor beta chains share one sample of origin, sequenced in a study of blood T cell repertoires in COVID-19. Assay used: immunoSEQ multiplex PCR; TCRdb lists only in-frame clones, some missing. Of approximately 120,000 clones listed, around four fifths are singletons. The sample consisted of peripheral blood. Receptor source: a human donor in a cohort sampled during active COVID-19.

This CDR3 reads CASSPPTGSWEQYF. The CDR3 DNA reads TGTGCCAGCAGTCCTCCGACAGGGTCCTGGGAGCAGTACTTC. The genes are TRBV28 and TRBJ2-7, with TRBD1 matching 7 bases. The CDR3 has 14 amino acids. V shed 5 bases, J shed 7 bases, and the junction held 11 bases outside the gene matches. The germline V gene has CDR1 MDHEN and CDR2 SYDVKM.

In this sample, this clone turned up once. The V gene is TRBV18, the J gene TRBJ2-3; 7 bases line up with TRBD1. The CDR3 extends over 16 amino acids. V dropped 3 bases and J dropped 2; count of bases not matched to a gene: 8. In germline, CDR1 is KGHSH, CDR2 LQKENI. The DNA of the CDR3 is TGTGCCAGCTCACCGAGACAGGGTGGAAACACAGATACGCAGTATTTT. This encodes CASSPRQGGNTDTQYF.

The chain joins TRBV5-6 to TRBJ1-5; TRBD1 agrees at 7 bases. Germline assignment: CDR1 SGHDT and CDR2 YYEEEE. V lost 5 bases, J lost 4 bases, and 9 bases stayed unmatched. This CDR3 region has 15 residues. The CDR3 protein is CASRSSSGGNQPQHF. For the CDR3, the DNA is TGTGCCAGCAGATCCAGCTCAGGGGGAAATCAGCCCCAGCATTTT.

This clone appeared a few times. This rearrangement joins TRBV19 to TRBJ1-1; 7 bases agree with TRBD1. Germline V gene data show CDR1 as LNHDA and CDR2 as SQIVND (reference sequence). There are 12 residues in the CDR3. J gave up 14 bases and V 9 bases, and 15 bases lay outside the gene matches. Here the CDR3 reads CASHSNRGLVFF. CDR3 in DNA: TGTGCCAGCCACTCAAATAGGGGGCTAGTATTCTTT.

This sequence joins TRBV10-3 and TRBJ2-1; 13 bases agree with TRBD2. Trimming cost V 3 bases and J 12 bases; bases outside gene matches: 5. CDR1 and CDR2 (germline): ENHRY, SYGVKD. CDR3 length: 14 residues. The CDR3 nucleotides are TGTGCCATCAGTGAAGGGACTAGCGGGATGGGGCAGTTCTTC. Protein product: CAISEGTSGMGQFF.

Details on this clone: At one end the junction does not follow the germline gene, possibly because of a read error. The J gene is TRBJ2-5, the V gene TRBV7-9, with a weak D call TRBD1 (6 bases). This CDR3 region has 13 residues. Germline CDR1 and CDR2: SEHNR and FQNEAQ (reference sequence). CDR3 sequence reads: CASTLWTDETQYF. For the CDR3, the DNA is TGTGCCAGCACCTTATGGACAGATGAGACCCAGTACTTC.

This sequence joins TRBV27 and TRBJ2-1; 13 nucleotides match TRBD2. Trimming cost V 8 bases and J 8 bases; bases outside gene matches: 3. CDR3 length: 13 residues. The germline V gene encodes CDR1 MNHEY and CDR2 SMNVEV (reference sequence). This CDR3 reads CASGTSGIDEQFF. DNA of the CDR3: TGTGCCAGCGGGACTAGCGGGATTGATGAGCAGTTCTTC.

The genes are TRBV7-3 and TRBJ1-1; a weak D match, TRBD1 (6 bases). Looked up from germline, CDR1 is SGHTA and CDR2 is FQGTGA. The CDR3 contains 15 residues. Between the trimmed V and J ends, which lost 4 bases and 1 base, there was a span of 13 bases. CDR3 amino acids: CASSSSGAANTEAFF. CDR3 nucleotide sequence: TGTGCCAGCAGCTCCTCAGGGGCGGCGAACACTGAAGCTTTCTTT.

This chain joins TRBV12-5 and TRBJ2-7, with TRBD1 matching over 9 bases. V was clipped by 3 bases and J by 1 base; unmatched bases: 7. The CDR3 is 16 amino acids. CDR1 and CDR2 (germline): LGHNT, FRNRAP. In nucleotides, the CDR3 is TGTGCTAGTGGTTTCGGGACAGGGAGAGAATCCTACGAGCAGTACTTC. Protein: CASGFGTGRESYEQYF.

This chain uses TRBV5-4 with TRBJ1-2, with a weak D call TRBD1 (5 bases). Germline lookup yields CDR1 SGHNT and CDR2 YYREEE (reference sequence). V was trimmed by 5 bases and J by 8 bases, leaving 25 bases between them. The CDR3 has 16 residues. CDR3 amino acids: CASRGLGQGFNRGYTF. The CDR3 DNA follows: TGTGCCAGCAGAGGTCTCGGGCAGGGATTCAATCGCGGCTACACCTTC.

This clone was counted once. Here the CDR3 DNA reads TGTGCCAGCAGAAAGGGTACAGGGGGCCGCGAGCAGTACTTC. Amino acids: CASRKGTGGREQYF. The rearrangement uses TRBV6-5 and TRBJ2-7; 9 bases are shared with TRBD1. This CDR3 has 14 amino acids. V trimming: 6 bases; J trimming: 6 bases; junction bases outside the gene matches: 9. Germline CDR1 MNHEY, CDR2 SVGAGI.

The V call is TRBV20-1, the J call TRBJ2-1; 8 bases fit TRBD2. The CDR3 runs 15 residues. V lost 3 bases, J lost 2 bases, and 6 bases stayed unmatched. CDR1 is DFQATT, CDR2 SNEGSKA, per germline (reference sequence). This CDR3 reads CSASSPGLAYNEQFF. In DNA form, the CDR3 reads TGCAGTGCTAGTTCGCCGGGACTAGCCTACAATGAGCAGTTCTTC.

J is TRBJ2-5 and V is TRBV14, with 13 bases fitting TRBD2. Germline V gene sequence: CDR1 SGHDN, CDR2 FVKESK. After removal of 4 bases from V and 4 bases from J, the junction contained 3 bases not matched to a gene. The CDR3 has 15 amino acids. DNA for the CDR3: TGTGCCAGCAGCCCGAGACTAGCGGGAGGAGAGACCCAGTACTTC. This sequence encodes CASSPRLAGGETQYF.

The genes are TRBV7-8 and TRBJ2-7, with D possibly TRBD1 on 6 matching bases. Germline-derived CDR1 and CDR2 are SGHVS and FQNEAQ. Trimming left V 4 bases short and J 3 bases short, with 7 bases between. This CDR3 region has 12 residues. CDR3 coding DNA: TGTGCCAGCAGCTCCAGGGGCTACGAGCAGTACTTC. It specifies CASSSRGYEQYF.

V and J are TRBV2 and TRBJ1-1, with D maybe TRBD1 (6 bases). The length of the CDR3 is 15 residues. The germline CDR1 and CDR2 sequences are SNHLY and FYNNEI. CDR3 amino acids: CQGEPLGGADTEAFF. Written as DNA, the CDR3 is TGTCAAGGAGAACCTCTTGGGGGGGCGGACACTGAAGCTTTCTTT.

This clone was seen once. The rearrangement links TRBV7-8 to TRBJ2-2, with a tentative D call TRBD2 (5 bases). The CDR3 sequence is 14 residues long. V was clipped by 5 bases and J by 2 bases, with 9 bases between them. The germline V gene has CDR1 SGHVS and CDR2 FQNEAQ. The CDR3 bases are TGTGCCAGCAGCCCTAGGACTAACACCGGGGAGCTGTTTTTT. Translating gives CASSPRTNTGELFF.

This clone was recorded a few times. The chain links TRBV24-1 to TRBJ2-1; TRBD2 matches 9 bases. V lost 4 bases to trimming and J lost 7 bases; unmatched junction nucleotides: 10. The germline V gene has CDR1 KGHDR and CDR2 SFDVKD. The CDR3 covers 16 residues. CDR3: CATSDPSGMRGNEQFF. The DNA of the CDR3 is TGTGCCACCAGTGACCCTAGCGGGATGCGGGGTAATGAGCAGTTCTTC.

This rearrangement joins TRBV2 to TRBJ1-4; 7 bases match TRBD1. The junction had 5 bases not matched to a gene; V was cut back by 6 bases and J by 7 bases. The CDR3 extends over 13 amino acids. CDR1 and CDR2 from the germline V gene are SNHLY and FYNNEI. CDR3 nucleotides: TGTGCCAGCAGGGGGACAGCCGGTGAAAAACTGTTTTTT. It is translated as CASRGTAGEKLFF.

In nucleotides, the CDR3 is TGTGCCAACGAGGAACTAGCGGGGGGCGAAGAGACCCAGTACTTC. Encoded protein: CANEELAGGEETQYF. V is TRBV2 and J is TRBJ2-5, with 12 bases identical to TRBD2. From germline, CDR1 is SNHLY and CDR2 FYNNEI. The CDR3 consists of 15 residues. The V segment lost 10 bases and the J segment 3 bases; nucleotides outside the gene matches: 9.

The chain uses TRBV18 and TRBJ2-1; TRBD2 might be the D (7 bases). The CDR3 totals 15 residues. Germline CDR1 is KGHSH and CDR2 is LQKENI. With 6 bases removed from V and 7 bases from J, the gap between germline ends came to 19 bases. CDR3 in DNA: TGTGCCAGCTCGACACTGGCGGGGGCTTGGAATGAGCAGTTCTTC. It encodes CASSTLAGAWNEQFF. The variable domain in full, with the rest retrieved from reference TRBV18 and TRBJ2-1, is NAGVMQNPRHLVRRRGQEARLRCSPMKGHSHVYWYRQLPEEGLKFMVYLQKENIIDESGMPKERFSAEFPKEGPSILRIQQVVRGDSAAYFCASSTLAGAWNEQFFGPGTRLTVL.

This rearrangement joins TRBV7-8 to TRBJ1-1; the D is unclear. Trimming removed 5 bases from V and 6 bases from J, with 13 bases in between. This CDR3 region has 13 residues. Per the germline V gene, CDR1 is SGHVS and CDR2 is FQNEAQ. In nucleotides, the CDR3 is TGTGCCAGCAGCCCCTCGGGGAGCTCTGAAGCTTTCTTT. Translation: CASSPSGSSEAFF.

This chain uses TRBV14 with TRBJ1-6; no clear D. The CDR3 is 15 residues long. Germline CDR1 is SGHDN and CDR2 is FVKESK. V was pared by 8 bases and J by 7 bases, with 18 bases between. The CDR3 sequence: CASQLGVSWNSPLHF. The DNA of the CDR3 is TGTGCCAGCCAACTCGGGGTTTCTTGGAATTCACCCCTCCACTTT.

This chain uses TRBV19 with TRBJ1-1; D uncertain. Per germline, CDR1 LNHDA and CDR2 SQIVND (reference sequence). This CDR3 has 13 residues. Between the trimmed V and J ends, which lost 3 bases and 5 bases, there was a span of 10 bases. CDR3 coding DNA: TGTGCCAGTAGTATCTCACGGGATACTGAAGCTTTCTTT. It is translated as CASSISRDTEAFF.

CDR3 amino acids: CATIGTDAPVGTDTQYF. CDR3 in DNA: TGTGCCACCATCGGGACAGATGCCCCTGTGGGCACAGATACGCAGTATTTT. The rearrangement links TRBV19 to TRBJ2-3; 7 nucleotides align to TRBD1. The V gene end was trimmed by 10 bases and the J gene end by 1 base; junction bases not matched to a gene: 17. This CDR3 is 17 amino acids long. The germline V gene encodes CDR1 LNHDA and CDR2 SQIVND (reference sequence).

To note about this clone: The same CDR3 is also encoded by other DNA sequences in this sample. The chain uses TRBV5-1 and TRBJ2-3; 10 bases align to TRBD1. The V segment lost 4 bases and the J segment 4 bases; nucleotides outside the gene matches: 3. Germline CDR1 is SGHRS and CDR2 is YFSETQ. The CDR3 runs 14 residues. In nucleotides, the CDR3 is TGCGCCAGCAGCCTAGGACAGGGGGCAGATACGCAGTATTTT. Protein product: CASSLGQGADTQYF.

The V gene is TRBV5-4, the J gene TRBJ1-2, with D possibly TRBD1 on 5 matching bases. The CDR3 has 14 residues. V lost 3 bases and J 0 bases, leaving 9 bases between the germline ends. Looked up from germline, CDR1 is SGHNT and CDR2 is YYREEE (reference sequence). The CDR3 is CASSSDSSNYGYTF. As DNA, the CDR3 is TGTGCCAGCAGCTCAGACAGCTCTAACTATGGCTACACCTTC.

The J gene is TRBJ2-5, the V gene TRBV18; 10 nucleotides match TRBD1. Germline lookup yields CDR1 KGHSH and CDR2 LQKENI. V dropped 6 bases and J dropped 4; count of bases not matched to a gene: 5. The CDR3 contains 14 residues. CDR3 sequence: CASSPRTGGETQYF. For the CDR3, the DNA is TGTGCCAGCTCCCCTAGGACAGGGGGAGAGACCCAGTACTTC. Drawing the rest from reference TRBV18 and TRBJ2-5, the complete variable domain is NAGVMQNPRHLVRRRGQEARLRCSPMKGHSHVYWYRQLPEEGLKFMVYLQKENIIDESGMPKERFSAEFPKEGPSILRIQQVVRGDSAAYFCASSPRTGGETQYFGPGTRLLVL.

The chain links TRBV19 to TRBJ2-3; D might be TRBD1 (6 bases). V lost 3 bases, J lost 1 base, and 11 bases lay in between. The CDR3 is 15 amino acids. Germline-derived CDR1 and CDR2 are LNHDA and SQIVND (reference sequence). The CDR3 DNA is TGTGCCAGTAGTATCCGGGACAAAGGCACAGATACGCAGTATTTT. Residues: CASSIRDKGTDTQYF.

The chain links TRBV5-1 to TRBJ2-1; 11 bases fit TRBD2. With V trimmed by 1 base and J by 3 bases, 12 bases remained unmatched. This CDR3 comprises 19 residues. CDR1 and CDR2 from the germline V gene are SGHRS and YFSETQ. The CDR3 region has the DNA TGCGCCAGCAGCTTGAGAGAAGTAGCGGGGGGGCAAGGCTACAATGAGCAGTTCTTC. This gives the protein CASSLREVAGGQGYNEQFF.

This sequence joins TRBV7-2 and TRBJ2-1; 13 bases fit TRBD2. Germline trimming cut 5 bases from V and 5 bases from J; bases unmatched to any gene: 6. Germline V lookup: CDR1 SGHTA, CDR2 FQGNSA. The CDR3 has 16 amino acids. As DNA, the CDR3 is TGTGCCAGCAGCCTTTCCGGGACTAGCGGGAACAATGAGCAGTTCTTC. This gives the protein CASSLSGTSGNNEQFF.

The chain has TRBV28 and TRBJ2-5; 10 bases align to TRBD2. The CDR3 totals 15 residues. The germline gives CDR1 MDHEN, CDR2 SYDVKM. Germline trimming cut 5 bases from V and 3 bases from J; bases unmatched to any gene: 6. This CDR3 is CASSPTSGMEETQYF. The CDR3 nucleotides read TGTGCCAGCAGTCCCACTAGCGGGATGGAAGAGACCCAGTACTTC.

This chain connects TRBV7-2 to TRBJ2-3; 7 bases fit TRBD1. The CDR3 has 14 residues. V was pared by 4 bases and J by 2 bases, with 3 bases of the junction left unmatched. Per the germline V gene, CDR1 is SGHTA and CDR2 is FQGNSA. DNA for the CDR3: TGTGCCAGCAGCTGGACAGGCGCCACAGATACGCAGTATTTT. It yields the protein CASSWTGATDTQYF. Looking up the rest from reference TRBV7-2 and TRBJ2-3 gives the full variable domain: GAGVSQSPSNKVTEKGKDVELRCDPISGHTALYWYRQSLGQGLEFLIYFQGNSAPDKSGLPSDRFSAERTGGSVSTLTIQRTQQEDSAVYLCASSWTGATDTQYFGPGTRLTVL.